This T cell receptor beta chain was identified during a study of Graves' ophthalmopathy and Graves' hyperthyroidism (dated by TCRdb to the late 2010s). Context from the whole study: Peripheral blood was collected at initial diagnosis, prior to any treatment. The study used TCR beta repertoire signatures to distinguish Graves' ophthalmopathy from Graves' hyperthyroidism and to predict progression to ophthalmopathy. In total, some 140 blood samples were TCR-sequenced: 43 ophthalmopathy, approximately 75 hyperthyroidism and around 17 hyperthyroidism-to-ophthalmopathy patients. To explore V-J signatures distinguishing ophthalmopathy from hyperthyroidism, a discovery set of around 97 patients (about 43 ophthalmopathy, some 55 stable hyperthyroidism) was enrolled. For independent validation, a separate cohort was made up of 18 hyperthyroidism patients plus 17 patients who later progressed from hyperthyroidism to ophthalmopathy. In roughly 6 hyperthyroidism patients, T-cell repertoires of thyroid tissue and blood were compared. Following sampling, methimazole starting at 30 mg daily was administered to hyperthyroidism patients, and high-dose intravenous methylprednisolone was administered to ophthalmopathy patients.

For repertoire sequencing, TCR beta CDR3 regions were amplified from RNA transcripts. HTBI primers and the Qiagen OneStep RT-PCR kit were used in a first-round RT-PCR, which was followed by a second-round multiplex PCR, size selection and purification. The libraries underwent paired-end sequencing with 100 bp reads on an Illumina HiSeq2000. As for the authors' bioinformatics: Reads were processed with SOAPnuke, discarding reads with adapters, uncalled bases, mean Phred below 15, or no exact constant-primer or identifier match. COPE v1.2.5 was used to merge high-quality paired reads. Clonotypes were defined as unique nucleotide sequences and were aligned to IMGT TRB V, D and J references using MiTCR v1.1. The analysis was limited to V-J combinations with a frequency above 0.0001, which together covered 99.2% of repertoires. For each V-J combination, a TCR clonal expansion and chaos score was defined as the ratio of F50 clonal expansion to chaos observed in the TCRdist matrix. Features were reduced by Welch's t-statistics and random forest to some 13 V-J combinations, which fed a naive Bayes classifier. Thyroid-blood repertoire similarity was quantified with the Morisita-Horn index. TCRdb took the public reads, trimmed them with fastp at Q25, ran MiXCR for clone calling and kept in-frame beta chains. Each CDR3 protein appears once, grouped with its most common genes and DNA. TCRdb, rather than the study authors, made the V and J calls. The sample contains approximately 700,000 distinct CDR3 sequences, 35% to 50% of them found a single time. About 40% of the sample is held by the ten biggest clonotypes.

This clonotype was seen a single time. The clone's antigen remains unknown. One junction end disagrees with the germline gene, perhaps due to a read error. Beyond this particular receptor, the publication reports: The 13-signature model separated ophthalmopathy from stable hyperthyroidism with roughly 90% sensitivity and about 81% specificity in cross-validation, and 80%/75% in the test set. No statistical method was used to predetermine the sample size, and group allocation was not hidden from the investigators. Most expanded thyroid clonotypes with frequency above 0.001 were also detected in blood, suggesting blood repertoires may reflect the thyroid immune response. In validation, the model predicted ophthalmopathy progression with more than 70% sensitivity and about 77% specificity; about a dozen predicted patients were CT-confirmed with GO in a median of approximately 6.5 months.

The CDR3 contains 14 residues, cysteine and phenylalanine counted. Only CDR3 DNA remains: 42 bases, in frame from the first base. Taken from the germline V gene, the CDR1 and CDR2 loops are SGHRS and YFSETQ. Ophthalmopathy patients had moderately to severely active disease, Clinical Activity Score of at least 3, NOSPECS grade of at least 4, and disease duration under 3 months. Patients with other autoimmune diseases, uncontrolled infections, pregnancy or lactation were excluded from the study. Clinical symptoms, serum thyroxine, TRAb, thyroid ultrasound and orbital computed tomography were used for diagnosis. Using Ficoll-Paque density gradient centrifugation, PBMCs were isolated from less than 11 ml of fresh peripheral blood. Trizol reagent was used to extract the total RNA, and its quality was then checked on an Agilent 2100 Bioanalyzer.

The receptor's source is an adult man with Graves' ophthalmopathy. The material sequenced was peripheral blood. The chain was built from TRBV5-1 and TRBJ2-7; 8 bases in the junction line up with TRBD1. The assigned J gene may be wrong: the sequence end matches TRBJ2-5 better. The nucleotide sequence is TGTGCCAGCAGCACCGACAGGGGCTGGGAGACCCAGTACTTC. This codes for CASSTDRGWETQYF.